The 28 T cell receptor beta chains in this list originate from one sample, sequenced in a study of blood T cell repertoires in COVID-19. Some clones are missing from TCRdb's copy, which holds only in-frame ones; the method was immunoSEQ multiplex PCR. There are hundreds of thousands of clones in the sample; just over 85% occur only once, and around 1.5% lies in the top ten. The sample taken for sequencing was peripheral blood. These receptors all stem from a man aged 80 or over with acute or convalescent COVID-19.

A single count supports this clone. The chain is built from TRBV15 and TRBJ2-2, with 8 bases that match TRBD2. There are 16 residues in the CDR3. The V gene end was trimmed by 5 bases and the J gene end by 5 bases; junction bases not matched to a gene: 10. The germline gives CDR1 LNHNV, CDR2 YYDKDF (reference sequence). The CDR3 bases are TGTGCCACCAGCCCCCGAAGCGGGGGAGCGACCGGGGAGCTGTTTTTT. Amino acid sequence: CATSPRSGGATGELFF. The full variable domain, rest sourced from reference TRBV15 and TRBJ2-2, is DAMVIQNPRYQVTQFGKPVTLSCSQTLNHNVMYWYQQKSSQAPKLLFHYYDKDFNNEADTPDNFQSRRPNTSFCFLDIRSPGLGDTAMYLCATSPRSGGATGELFFGEGSRLTVL.

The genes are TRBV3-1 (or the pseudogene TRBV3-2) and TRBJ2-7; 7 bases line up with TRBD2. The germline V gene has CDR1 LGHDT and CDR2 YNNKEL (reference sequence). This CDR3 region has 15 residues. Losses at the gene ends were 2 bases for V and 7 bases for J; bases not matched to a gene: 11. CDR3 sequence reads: CASSQTGGSLGEQYF. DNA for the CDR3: TGTGCCAGCAGCCAAACCGGGGGGAGTCTGGGAGAGCAGTACTTC.

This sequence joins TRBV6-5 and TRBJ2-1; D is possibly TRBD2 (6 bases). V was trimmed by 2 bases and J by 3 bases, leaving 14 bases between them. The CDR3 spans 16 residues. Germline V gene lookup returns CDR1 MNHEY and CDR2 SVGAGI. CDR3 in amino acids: CASSYLFSSDYNEQFF. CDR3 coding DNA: TGTGCCAGCAGTTACCTCTTTTCTAGCGACTACAATGAGCAGTTCTTC.

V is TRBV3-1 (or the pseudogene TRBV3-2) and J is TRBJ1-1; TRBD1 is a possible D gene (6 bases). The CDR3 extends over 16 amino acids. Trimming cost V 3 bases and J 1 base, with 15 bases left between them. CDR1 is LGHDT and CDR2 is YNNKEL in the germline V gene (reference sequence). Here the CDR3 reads CASSQVQGMGNTEAFF. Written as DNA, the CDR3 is TGTGCCAGCAGCCAGGTACAGGGTATGGGGAACACTGAAGCTTTCTTT.

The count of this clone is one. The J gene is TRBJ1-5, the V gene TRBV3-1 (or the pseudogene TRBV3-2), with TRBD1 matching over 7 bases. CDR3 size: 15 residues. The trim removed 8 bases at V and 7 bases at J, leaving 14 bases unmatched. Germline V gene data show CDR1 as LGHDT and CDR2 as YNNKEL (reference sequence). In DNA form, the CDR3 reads TGTGCCAGCTCAAGACCGACAGGGACGGGGCAGCCCCAGCATTTT. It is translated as CASSRPTGTGQPQHF.

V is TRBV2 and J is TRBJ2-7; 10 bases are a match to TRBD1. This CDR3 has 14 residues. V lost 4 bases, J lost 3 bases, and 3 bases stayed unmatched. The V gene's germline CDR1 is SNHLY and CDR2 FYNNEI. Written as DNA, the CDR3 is TGTGCCAGCAGTGGGACAGGGGGACGCTACGAGCAGTACTTC. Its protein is CASSGTGGRYEQYF. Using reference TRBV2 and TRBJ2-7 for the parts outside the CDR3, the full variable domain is EPEVTQTPSHQVTQMGQEVILRCVPISNHLYFYWYRQILGQKVEFLVSFYNNEISEKSEIFDDQFSVERPDGSNFTLKIRSTKLEDSAMYFCASSGTGGRYEQYFGPGTRLTVT.

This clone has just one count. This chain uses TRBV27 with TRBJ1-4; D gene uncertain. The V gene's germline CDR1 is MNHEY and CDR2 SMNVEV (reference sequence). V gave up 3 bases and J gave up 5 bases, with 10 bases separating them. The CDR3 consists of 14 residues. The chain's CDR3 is CASSFMGANEKLFF. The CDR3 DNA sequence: TGTGCCAGCAGTTTTATGGGAGCAAATGAAAAACTGTTTTTT.

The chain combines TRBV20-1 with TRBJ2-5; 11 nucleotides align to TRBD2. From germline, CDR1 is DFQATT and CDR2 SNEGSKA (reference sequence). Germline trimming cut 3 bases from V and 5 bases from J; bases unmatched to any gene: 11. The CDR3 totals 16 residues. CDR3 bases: TGCAGTGCTAGTCCCCTGACTAGCGGGGTCGAGGAGACCCAGTACTTC. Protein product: CSASPLTSGVEETQYF.

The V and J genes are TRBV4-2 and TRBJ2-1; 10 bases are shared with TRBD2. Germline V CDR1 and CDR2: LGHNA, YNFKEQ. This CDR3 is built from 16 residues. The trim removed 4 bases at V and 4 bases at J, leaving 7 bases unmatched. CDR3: CASSLAAGGQYNEQFF. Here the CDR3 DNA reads TGTGCCAGCAGCCTCGCAGCGGGGGGGCAATACAATGAGCAGTTCTTC.

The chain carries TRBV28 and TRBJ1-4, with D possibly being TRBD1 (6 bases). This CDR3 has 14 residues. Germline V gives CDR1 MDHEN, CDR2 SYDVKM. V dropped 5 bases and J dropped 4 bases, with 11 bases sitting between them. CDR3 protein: CASSTGTLNEKLFF. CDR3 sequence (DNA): TGTGCCAGCAGTACCGGGACACTTAATGAAAAACTGTTTTTT.

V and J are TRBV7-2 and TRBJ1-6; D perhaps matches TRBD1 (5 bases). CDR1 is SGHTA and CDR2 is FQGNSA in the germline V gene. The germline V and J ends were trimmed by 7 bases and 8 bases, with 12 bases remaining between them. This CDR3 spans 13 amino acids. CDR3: CASIDRQHSPLHF. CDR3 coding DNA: TGTGCCAGCATTGACAGACAGCATTCACCCCTCCACTTT.

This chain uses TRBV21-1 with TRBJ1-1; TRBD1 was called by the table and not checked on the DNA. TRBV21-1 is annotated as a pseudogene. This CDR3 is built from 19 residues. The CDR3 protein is CASSKVGTGDGRGAVEAFF. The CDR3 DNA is TGTGCCAGCAGCAAAGTCGGAACAGGGGATGGGAGAGGGGCCGTTGAAGCTTTCTTT.

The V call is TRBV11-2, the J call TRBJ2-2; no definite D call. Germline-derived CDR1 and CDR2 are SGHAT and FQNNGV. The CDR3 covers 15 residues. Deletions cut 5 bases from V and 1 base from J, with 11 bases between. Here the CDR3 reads CASSATTVNTGELFF. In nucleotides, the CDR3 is TGTGCCAGCAGCGCTACAACAGTGAACACCGGGGAGCTGTTTTTT.

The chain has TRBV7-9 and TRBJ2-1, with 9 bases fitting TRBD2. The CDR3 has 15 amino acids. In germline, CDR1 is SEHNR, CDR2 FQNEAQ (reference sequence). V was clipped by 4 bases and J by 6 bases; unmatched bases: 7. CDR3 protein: CASSSEGGRANEQFF. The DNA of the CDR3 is TGTGCCAGCAGCTCAGAGGGCGGGAGGGCCAATGAGCAGTTCTTC. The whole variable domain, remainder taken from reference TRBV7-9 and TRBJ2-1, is DTGVSQNPRHKITKRGQNVTFRCDPISEHNRLYWYRQTLGQGPEFLTYFQNEAQLEKSRLLSDRFSAERPKGSFSTLEIQRTEQGDSAMYLCASSSEGGRANEQFFGPGTRLTVL.

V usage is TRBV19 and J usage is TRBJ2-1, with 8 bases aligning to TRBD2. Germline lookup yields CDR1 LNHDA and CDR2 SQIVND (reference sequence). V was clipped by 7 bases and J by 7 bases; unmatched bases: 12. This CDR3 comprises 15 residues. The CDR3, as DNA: TGTGCCAGTACTCCTAACCGGGGGGGCGAGAATGAGCAGTTCTTC. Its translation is CASTPNRGGENEQFF.

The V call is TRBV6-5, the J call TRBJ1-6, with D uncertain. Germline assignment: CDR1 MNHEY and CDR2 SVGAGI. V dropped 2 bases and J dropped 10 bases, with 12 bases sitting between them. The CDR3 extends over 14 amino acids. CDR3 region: CASSYGGERSPLHF. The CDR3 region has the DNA TGTGCCAGCAGTTACGGAGGAGAACGCTCACCCCTCCACTTT.

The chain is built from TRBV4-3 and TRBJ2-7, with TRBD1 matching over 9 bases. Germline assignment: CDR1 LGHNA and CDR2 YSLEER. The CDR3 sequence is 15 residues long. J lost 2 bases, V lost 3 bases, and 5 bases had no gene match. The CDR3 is CASSHDRTGAYEQYF. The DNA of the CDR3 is TGCGCCAGCAGCCATGATCGGACAGGGGCCTACGAGCAGTACTTC.

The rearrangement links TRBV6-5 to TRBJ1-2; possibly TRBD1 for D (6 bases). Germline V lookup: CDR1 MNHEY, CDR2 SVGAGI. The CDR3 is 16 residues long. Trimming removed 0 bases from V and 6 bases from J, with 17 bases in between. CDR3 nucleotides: TGTGCCAGCAGTTACTCGCGTCCCGGGACAAGTAATGGCTACACCTTC. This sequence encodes CASSYSRPGTSNGYTF.

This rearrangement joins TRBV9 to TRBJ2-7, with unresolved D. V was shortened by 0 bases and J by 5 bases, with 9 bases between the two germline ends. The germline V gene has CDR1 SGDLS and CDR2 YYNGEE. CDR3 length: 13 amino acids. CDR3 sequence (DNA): TGTGCCAGCAGCGTAGCTGGTCAGGACGAGCAGTACTTC. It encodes CASSVAGQDEQYF.

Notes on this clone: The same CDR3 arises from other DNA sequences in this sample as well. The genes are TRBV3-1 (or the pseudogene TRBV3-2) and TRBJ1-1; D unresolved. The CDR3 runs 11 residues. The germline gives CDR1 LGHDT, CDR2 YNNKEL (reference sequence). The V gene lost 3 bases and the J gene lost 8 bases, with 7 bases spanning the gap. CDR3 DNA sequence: TGTGCCAGCAGCCAGGCAGGCGAAGCTTTCTTT. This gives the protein CASSQAGEAFF.

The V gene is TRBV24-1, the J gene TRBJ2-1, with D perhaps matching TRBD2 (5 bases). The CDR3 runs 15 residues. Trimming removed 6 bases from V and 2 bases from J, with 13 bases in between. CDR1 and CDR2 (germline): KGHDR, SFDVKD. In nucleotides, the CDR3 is TGTGCCACCAGTTCCGGGCAGCGGACCTACAATGAGCAGTTCTTC. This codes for CATSSGQRTYNEQFF.

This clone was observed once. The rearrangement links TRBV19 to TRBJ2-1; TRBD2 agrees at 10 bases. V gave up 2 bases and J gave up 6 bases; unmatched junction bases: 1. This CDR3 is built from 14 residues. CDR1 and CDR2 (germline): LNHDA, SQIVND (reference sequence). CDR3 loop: CASSISGRVNEQFF. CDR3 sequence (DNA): TGTGCCAGTAGTATAAGCGGGAGGGTCAATGAGCAGTTCTTC.

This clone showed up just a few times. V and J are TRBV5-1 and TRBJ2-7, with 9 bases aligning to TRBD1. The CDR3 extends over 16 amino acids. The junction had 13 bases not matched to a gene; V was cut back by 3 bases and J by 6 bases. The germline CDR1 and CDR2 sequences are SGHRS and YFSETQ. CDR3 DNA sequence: TGCGCCAGCAGCTCGATACCGGGACAGGGAATGAGCGAGCAGTACTTC. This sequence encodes CASSSIPGQGMSEQYF.

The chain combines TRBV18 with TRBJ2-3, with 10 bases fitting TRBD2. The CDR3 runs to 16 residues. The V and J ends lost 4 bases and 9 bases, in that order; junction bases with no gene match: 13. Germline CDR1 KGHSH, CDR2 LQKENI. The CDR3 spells CASSLASGGSAKTQYF. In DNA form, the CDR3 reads TGTGCCAGCTCACTGGCTAGCGGGGGCTCCGCAAAAACGCAGTATTTT. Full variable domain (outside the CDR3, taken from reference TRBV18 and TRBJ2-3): NAGVMQNPRHLVRRRGQEARLRCSPMKGHSHVYWYRQLPEEGLKFMVYLQKENIIDESGMPKERFSAEFPKEGPSILRIQQVVRGDSAAYFCASSLASGGSAKTQYFGPGTRLTVL.

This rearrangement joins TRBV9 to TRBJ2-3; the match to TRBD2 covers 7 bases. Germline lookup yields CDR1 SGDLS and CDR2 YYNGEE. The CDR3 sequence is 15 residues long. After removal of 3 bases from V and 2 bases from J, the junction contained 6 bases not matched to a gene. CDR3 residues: CASSGPLATTDTQYF. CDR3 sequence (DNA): TGTGCCAGCAGCGGGCCACTAGCGACCACAGATACGCAGTATTTT.

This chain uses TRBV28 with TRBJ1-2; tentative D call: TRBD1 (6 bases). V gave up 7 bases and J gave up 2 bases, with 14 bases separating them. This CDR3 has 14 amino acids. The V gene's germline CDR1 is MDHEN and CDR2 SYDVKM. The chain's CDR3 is CASNPSGGNYGYTF. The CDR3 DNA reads TGTGCCAGCAACCCCTCGGGGGGCAACTATGGCTACACCTTC.

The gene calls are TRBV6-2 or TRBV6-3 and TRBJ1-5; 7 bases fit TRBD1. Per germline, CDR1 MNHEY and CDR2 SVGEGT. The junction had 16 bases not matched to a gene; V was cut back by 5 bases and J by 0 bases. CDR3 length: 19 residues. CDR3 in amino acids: CASSDSGTGAPYSNQPQHF. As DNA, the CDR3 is TGTGCCAGCAGTGATTCCGGCACAGGGGCCCCGTATAGCAATCAGCCCCAGCATTTT.

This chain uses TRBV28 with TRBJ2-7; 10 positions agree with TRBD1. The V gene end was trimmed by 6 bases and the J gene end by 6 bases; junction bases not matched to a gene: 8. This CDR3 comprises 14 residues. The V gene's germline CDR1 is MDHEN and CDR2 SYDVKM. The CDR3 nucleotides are TGTGCCAGCAGACAGACAGGGGGCGCGGGCGAGCAGTACTTC. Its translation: CASRQTGGAGEQYF.